Below, 30 T cell receptor beta chains from the same sample are listed, as sequenced in a study of tissue T cells after allogeneic stem cell transplantation. Measured with immunoSEQ multiplex PCR; TCRdb has only the in-frame clones, and not every one. The sample lists thousands of clones, less than 55% occurring once. Time point reported: mouse harvest day 7 after allogeneic transplant. The graft held 10^6 splenic CD5+ T cells and 10^7 T-cell-depleted bone marrow cells. The sample taken for sequencing was skin. All receptors derive from a female BALB/c mouse given C57BL/6 T cells with graft-versus-host disease after an allogeneic hematopoietic cell transplant.

Comment on this clone: The gene names given are mouse names. The CDR3 goes on 1 residue after the read ends, and that part is filled in from the germline J gene. The gene calls are TRBV29 and TRBJ2-5; 7 nucleotides align to TRBD1. CDR1 and CDR2 (germline): MSHET, SYDVDS. The CDR3 runs to 13 residues. J lost 6 bases, V lost 4 bases, and 4 bases had no gene match. CDR3 protein: CASSSGQWDTQYF. Partial CDR3 DNA: TGTGCTAGCAGTTCGGGACAGTGGGACACCCAGTAC.

Notes on this clone: Mouse gene names and germline throughout. The read stops 1 residue short of the end of the CDR3; the missing end is completed from the germline J gene. The chain carries TRBV26 and TRBJ1-6, with D tentatively TRBD1 (5 bases). TRBJ1-6 is treated as an ORF (open reading frame) with a function not yet certain. The CDR3 is 14 residues long. Per the germline V gene, CDR1 is KGHPV and CDR2 is FQNQEV (reference sequence). Deletions cut 6 bases from V and 4 bases from J, with 10 bases between. CDR3 DNA (partial): TGTGCCAGCAGCAGGGAGGGGTATAATTCGCCCCTCTAC. It translates to CASSREGYNSPLY. The full CDR3 is CASSREGYNSPLYF.

On this clone itself: Genes and germline are mouse. The read ends 1 residue before the CDR3 terminus; that terminus is restored from the germline J gene. In the same sample, other DNA sequences code for this CDR3. The chain joins TRBV26 to TRBJ1-3, with unresolved D. The CDR3 loop spans 14 amino acids. CDR1 and CDR2 from the germline V gene are KGHPV and FQNQEV (reference sequence). The germline V and J ends were trimmed by 1 base and 0 bases, with 4 bases remaining between them. The CDR3 bases that were read are TGTGCCAGCAGTCTGTGGGATTCTGGAAATACGCTCTAT. Its protein is CASSLWDSGNTLY. The full-length CDR3 reads as CASSLWDSGNTLYF.

As for this clone: The genes and germline here are from mouse. Read coverage stops 1 residue before the CDR3 terminus; the germline J gene supplies the remainder. The chain carries TRBV29 and TRBJ2-5, with D tentatively TRBD1 (6 bases). V dropped 6 bases and J dropped 2 bases, with 9 bases sitting between them. The V gene's germline CDR1 is MSHET and CDR2 SYDVDS. CDR3 size: 13 residues. The CDR3 loop is CASSRDIQDTQYF. CDR3 DNA, as far as it was read: TGTGCTAGCAGCCGGGACATCCAAGACACCCAGTAC.

On this clone: Gene names are the mouse ones. This chain's CDR3 is CASSWDRGREQYF. The sequenced part of the CDR3 DNA is TGTGCCAGCAGTTGGGACAGGGGGCGGGAACAGTAC. The V and J genes are TRBV22 and TRBJ2-7; no check of the table's D call, TRBD1, against the DNA was made. The observed sequence ends 1 residue before the CDR3 terminus, with the missing tail filled in from the germline J gene. TRBV22 is classified as a pseudogene. The CDR3 consists of 13 residues.

This clone is judged medium-sized. Mouse names are used for the genes. The CDR3 extends 1 residue past the end of the read, so its final part is completed from the germline J gene. The rearrangement joins TRBV19 to TRBJ2-5; 7 nucleotides match TRBD1. Germline V CDR1 and CDR2: FNHDT, SITEND (reference sequence). V dropped 0 bases and J dropped 0; count of bases not matched to a gene: 1. This CDR3 is built from 15 residues. The covered CDR3 bases are TGTGCCAGCAGTATAGGACAGGGTAACCAAGACACCCAGTAC. Translated, it gives CASSIGQGNQDTQY. The whole CDR3 protein is CASSIGQGNQDTQYF.

About this clone itself: The listed genes are named as in mouse. The sequence runs out 1 residue before the end of the CDR3; the remainder is reconstructed from the germline J gene. Other DNA sequences in this sample translate to the same CDR3. The chain links TRBV26 to TRBJ2-4; TRBD2 agrees at 7 bases. CDR1 and CDR2 from the germline V gene are KGHPV and FQNQEV (reference sequence). V shed 2 bases, J shed 0 bases, and the junction held 2 bases outside the gene matches. CDR3 length: 15 residues. CDR3 bases read: TGTGCCAGCAGTCTGGCTGGGGGAAGTCAAAACACCTTGTAC. As protein: CASSLAGGSQNTLY. Given in full, the CDR3 is CASSLAGGSQNTLYF. The full variable domain, completed using reference TRBV26 and TRBJ2-4, is NSKVIQTPRYLVKGQGQKAKMRCIPEKGHPVVFWYQQNKNNEFKFLINFQNQEVLQQIDMTEKRFSAECPSNSPCSLEIQSSEAGDSALYLCASSLAGGSQNTLYFGAGTRLSVL.

Concerning this clone itself: Genes here carry mouse names. The read stops 1 residue short of the end of the CDR3; the missing end is completed from the germline J gene. V usage is TRBV26 and J usage is TRBJ1-4; weak D call: TRBD1 (5 bases). Per the germline V gene, CDR1 is KGHPV and CDR2 is FQNQEV (reference sequence). The CDR3 covers 11 residues. Trimming pared 8 bases from V and 6 bases from J, leaving 7 bases between. The sequenced part of the CDR3 DNA is TGTGCCAGCCGCAGGGACGAAAGATTATTT. Protein: CASRRDERLF. The entire CDR3 reads CASRRDERLFF.

This clone has more than one count but fewer than ten. Genes and germline come from the mouse. The sequenced fragment ends 1 residue before the CDR3 boundary, so the rest is inferred from the germline J gene. The chain has TRBV12-1 and TRBJ2-1, with a possible D match to TRBD2 (7 bases). CDR3 length: 18 residues. The V and J ends lost 0 bases and 4 bases respectively, with 21 bases between them. From germline, CDR1 is SGHSN and CDR2 HYEKVE. The CDR3 sequence is CASSLLGADSLRYAEQFF. The CDR3 bases that were read are TGTGCCAGCTCTCTCCTGGGGGCGGACTCGCTGAGGTATGCTGAGCAGTTC.

This clone is medium-sized (0.01 to 0.1%) in the sample. Any gene name here is a mouse gene name. The CDR3 is cut off 1 residue early in the read; its end comes from the germline J gene. The gene calls are TRBV20 and TRBJ2-7; perhaps TRBD1 as D (6 bases). V lost 5 bases to trimming and J lost 0 bases, with 8 bases between them. Germline V gene data show CDR1 as GFQATS and CDR2 as STVNSAI. The CDR3 runs 12 residues. This CDR3 is CGAWTDSYEQYF. CDR3 DNA (partial): TGTGGTGCTTGGACAGACTCCTATGAACAGTAC.

Concerning this clone itself: The germline and genes are mouse ones. The CDR3 goes on 1 residue after the read ends, and that part is filled in from the germline J gene. V and J are TRBV26 and TRBJ2-4; TRBD2 might be the D (6 bases). V lost 3 bases, J lost 0 bases, and 7 bases lay in between. Germline V gene sequence: CDR1 KGHPV, CDR2 FQNQEV (reference sequence). The CDR3 spans 14 residues. The sequenced part of the CDR3 DNA is TGTGCCAGCAGTCTCGGGGGGAGTCAAAACACCTTGTAC. Encoded protein: CASSLGGSQNTLY. The CDR3 in full is CASSLGGSQNTLYF.

Turning to this clone: Any gene name here is a mouse gene name. The CDR3 end is not reached by the read, which stops 1 residue before it; the germline J gene fills it in. The chain joins TRBV12-1 to TRBJ2-2; 10 nucleotides match TRBD2. The V and J ends lost 2 bases and 4 bases, in that order; junction bases with no gene match: 6. This CDR3 has 16 residues. Germline CDR1 SGHSN, CDR2 HYEKVE. The CDR3 loop is CASSRDWGAPTGQLYF. The part of the CDR3 DNA that was read is TGTGCCAGCTCTCGCGACTGGGGGGCCCCCACCGGGCAGCTCTAC.

For this clone: Gene and germline names: mouse. Coverage ceases 1 residue before the CDR3 finishes, and the germline J gene fills in the end. The chain employs TRBV3 and TRBJ1-3; the D is unclear. Between the trimmed V and J ends, which lost 5 bases and 0 bases, there was a span of 5 bases. CDR1 and CDR2 (germline): SNHLY, FYNGKV (reference sequence). There are 13 residues in the CDR3. The sequenced part of the CDR3 DNA is TGTGCCAGCAGCCTCAATTCTGGAAATACGCTCTAT. Its translation: CASSLNSGNTLY. The whole CDR3 region reads CASSLNSGNTLYF.

This clone is deemed medium-sized. Gene names denote mouse genes. The CDR3 end falls 1 residue outside the read, so it is completed with the germline J gene. The chain combines TRBV23 with TRBJ1-2; no check of the table's D call, TRBD1, against the DNA was made. This CDR3 contains 15 residues. Per germline, CDR1 KGHTA and CDR2 FQNQQP. The sequenced part of the CDR3 DNA is TGCTCCAGCAGTCATCCGGGACAGTCAAACTCCGACTACACC. Amino acids: CSSSHPGQSNSDYT. The full-length CDR3 reads as CSSSHPGQSNSDYTF.

By its share, this clone is medium-sized. These gene names are mouse names. The CDR3 extends 1 residue past the end of the read, so its final part is completed from the germline J gene. The chain carries TRBV19 and TRBJ2-4; D unresolved. V gave up 0 bases and J gave up 1 base, with 9 bases separating them. The CDR3 runs to 15 residues. Germline CDR1 and CDR2: FNHDT and SITEND (reference sequence). CDR3 sequence: CASSIERVGQNTLYF. The sequenced part of the CDR3 DNA is TGTGCCAGCAGTATAGAAAGGGTTGGTCAAAACACCTTGTAC.

On this clone: All gene names here are mouse names. The CDR3 goes on 1 residue after the read ends, and that part is filled in from the germline J gene. The chain joins TRBV23 to TRBJ1-1; no check of the table's D call, TRBD1, against the DNA was made. CDR3 length equals 13 residues. The V gene's germline CDR1 is KGHTA and CDR2 FQNQQP. The covered CDR3 bases are TGCTCCAGCGCCCCCAGGGTAAACACAGAAGTCTTC. This translates into CSSAPRVNTEVF. The full CDR3 is CSSAPRVNTEVFF.

Comments on this clone: Each gene name is a mouse one. The read finishes 1 residue shy of the CDR3 end, and the germline J gene is used to complete it. This chain connects TRBV26 to TRBJ2-2; D gene ambiguous. This CDR3 region has 12 residues. Trimming pared 4 bases from V and 5 bases from J, leaving 5 bases between. CDR1 and CDR2 from the germline V gene are KGHPV and FQNQEV (reference sequence). The CDR3 DNA, read in part, is TGTGCCAGCAGTCCCCGAACCGGGCAGCTCTAC. It codes for CASSPRTGQLY. The entire CDR3 protein reads CASSPRTGQLYF.

With respect to this clone: Gene names are the mouse ones. The CDR3 goes on 1 residue after the read ends, and that part is filled in from the germline J gene. V is TRBV26 and J is TRBJ2-3, with D uncertain. Germline V gene sequence: CDR1 KGHPV, CDR2 FQNQEV (reference sequence). V lost 3 bases to trimming and J lost 4 bases, with 8 bases between them. The CDR3 is made up of 13 amino acids. Incomplete CDR3 DNA: TGTGCCAGCAGTCTAGTCGGTTCAGAAACGCTGTAT. Its protein product is CASSLVGSETLY. The entire CDR3 protein is CASSLVGSETLYF.

Worth noting for this clone: The listed genes are named as in mouse. The read finishes 1 residue shy of the CDR3 end, and the germline J gene is used to complete it. The same CDR3 arises from other DNA sequences in this sample as well. The gene calls are TRBV26 and TRBJ1-3, with 8 bases identical to TRBD1. Trimming at V came to 5 bases and at J to 2 bases, leaving 2 bases not matched to a gene. The CDR3 loop spans 14 amino acids. The germline gives CDR1 KGHPV, CDR2 FQNQEV (reference sequence). This chain's CDR3 is CASSLQGAGNTLYF. The CDR3 bases that were read are TGTGCCAGCAGTTTACAGGGGGCTGGAAATACGCTCTAT.

This clone turned up a few times. These gene names are mouse names. The read terminates 1 residue ahead of where the CDR3 ends, so the germline J gene completes it. This sequence joins TRBV3 and TRBJ2-1, with D perhaps matching TRBD1 (5 bases). The length of the CDR3 is 13 residues. The V gene lost 6 bases and the J gene lost 3 bases, with 9 bases spanning the gap. In germline, CDR1 is SNHLY, CDR2 FYNGKV (reference sequence). This CDR3 reads CASRDRIYAEQFF. Partial CDR3 DNA: TGTGCCAGCAGAGACAGAATCTATGCTGAGCAGTTC.

Comment on this clone: The germline and genes are mouse ones. This CDR3 is CASSDPRGGYEQYF. CDR3 DNA (partial): TGTGCCAGCAGTGATCCCCGGGGGGGCTATGAACAGTAC. This rearrangement joins TRBV13-1 to TRBJ2-7, with 7 bases fitting TRBD2. The read terminates 1 residue before the CDR3 end, so the remaining end is supplied by the germline J gene. The CDR3 extends over 14 amino acids. Germline assignment: CDR1 NSHNY and CDR2 SYGAGN. The V and J ends lost 1 base and 3 bases, in that order; junction bases with no gene match: 4.

As to this clone: Gene names and germline match the mouse. The sequenced fragment ends 1 residue before the CDR3 boundary, so the rest is inferred from the germline J gene. This rearrangement joins TRBV26 to TRBJ1-1; D gene ambiguous. This CDR3 has 13 amino acids. V gave up 5 bases and J gave up 3 bases, with 10 bases separating them. Germline-derived CDR1 and CDR2 are KGHPV and FQNQEV (reference sequence). The covered CDR3 bases are TGTGCCAGCAGTTCACAGATGGACACAGAAGTCTTC. Translating it yields CASSSQMDTEVF. The full CDR3 is CASSSQMDTEVFF.

As for this clone: Gene names and germline match the mouse. Read sequence stops 1 residue before the CDR3 end, and the germline J gene provides the missing end. J is TRBJ2-7 and V is TRBV5; 10 bases fit TRBD2. The V and J ends lost 1 base and 7 bases, in that order; junction bases with no gene match: 4. This CDR3 is 14 amino acids long. The germline V gene has CDR1 LGHNA and CDR2 YNLKQL (reference sequence). The covered CDR3 bases are TGTGCCAGCAGCCAAGGGCTGGGGGGGCGAGAACAGTAC. Amino acids: CASSQGLGGREQY. The CDR3 in its entirety is CASSQGLGGREQYF.

This clone was counted a single time. Genes and germline are mouse. CDR3 bases read: TGTGCCAGCAGGGACAGTAACCAAGACACCCAGTAC. Translation gives CASRDSNQDTQY. The full CDR3 protein is CASRDSNQDTQYF. The chain uses TRBV26 and TRBJ2-5, with D possibly being TRBD1 (6 bases). The read terminates 1 residue before the CDR3 end, so the remaining end is supplied by the germline J gene. This CDR3 is built from 13 residues. The germline V gene has CDR1 KGHPV and CDR2 FQNQEV (reference sequence). V lost 6 bases, J lost 0 bases, and 7 bases lay in between.

Concerning this clone: The gene names here belong to mouse. From the germline J gene comes the end of the CDR3, since the read stops 1 residue before it. The V and J genes are TRBV23 and TRBJ2-7; the table's D call TRBD2 went unverified against the DNA. Germline V gene data show CDR1 as KGHTA and CDR2 as FQNQQP. The CDR3 is made up of 13 amino acids. The CDR3 DNA, read in part, is TGCTCCAGCAGTCAACCTGGGGGGTATGAACAGTAC. Its protein product is CSSSQPGGYEQY. The whole CDR3 protein reads CSSSQPGGYEQYF. Based on the CDR3 plus reference TRBV23 and TRBJ2-7, the full variable domain is DAAVTQKPRYLIKMKGQEAEMKCIPEKGHTAVFWYQQKQSKELKFLIYFQNQQPLDQIDMVKERFSAVCPSSSLCSLGIRTCEAEDSALYLCSSSQPGGYEQYFGPGTRLTVL.

About this clone itself: All gene names here are mouse names. The CDR3 end lies 1 residue beyond the end of the read and is filled in from the germline J gene. This rearrangement joins TRBV5 to TRBJ2-2; 8 nucleotides line up with TRBD2. Trimming at V came to 4 bases and at J to 0 bases, leaving 4 bases not matched to a gene. The CDR3 covers 16 residues. The germline gives CDR1 LGHNA, CDR2 YNLKQL (reference sequence). The CDR3 DNA, read in part, is TGTGCCAGCAGCCCCCGGGACTGGTCAAACACCGGGCAGCTCTAC. Protein sequence: CASSPRDWSNTGQLY. From start to end, the CDR3 is CASSPRDWSNTGQLYF.

Concerning this clone itself: Genes and germline are mouse. Read coverage stops 1 residue before the CDR3 terminus; the germline J gene supplies the remainder. The V call is TRBV1, the J call TRBJ1-2; 10 nucleotides line up with TRBD1. Germline CDR1 reads NSQYPW; CDR2 reads LRSPGD (reference sequence). Trimming cost V 3 bases and J 1 base; bases outside gene matches: 2. This CDR3 has 15 amino acids. The CDR3 here is CTCSARDRGNSDYTF. Incomplete CDR3 DNA: TGCACCTGCAGTGCCCGGGACAGGGGAAACTCCGACTACACC.

About this clone itself: Genes and germline come from the mouse. The read is 1 residue too short to cover the CDR3 end, so that end is filled in from the germline J gene. The chain is built from TRBV26 and TRBJ1-1; D is perhaps TRBD1 (6 bases). Trimming took off 4 bases at V and 1 base at J, with 7 bases between the two ends. This CDR3 contains 13 residues. Germline values: CDR1 KGHPV, CDR2 FQNQEV (reference sequence). The CDR3 sequence: CASSQGVNTEVFF. The sequenced part of the CDR3 DNA is TGTGCCAGCAGTCAGGGGGTGAACACAGAAGTCTTC.

This clone showed up just a few times. Mouse names are used for the genes. The read ends 1 residue shy of where the CDR3 ends; the end is completed using the germline J gene. This chain connects TRBV3 to TRBJ2-7; 7 bases match TRBD2. V trimming: 0 bases; J trimming: 3 bases; junction bases outside the gene matches: 5. The length of the CDR3 is 15 residues. Germline V gives CDR1 SNHLY, CDR2 FYNGKV (reference sequence). CDR3 DNA (partial): TGTGCCAGCAGCTTAGCGCGGGGGGGGGTCTATGAACAGTAC. Translated: CASSLARGGVYEQY. The entire CDR3 is CASSLARGGVYEQYF.

Details on this clone: Gene and germline names: mouse. The CDR3 end lies 1 residue beyond the end of the read and is filled in from the germline J gene. The chain is built from TRBV15 and TRBJ1-3; D gene unclear. This CDR3 comprises 11 residues. Germline loops: CDR1 SGHND, CDR2 FRSKSL. V lost 4 bases to trimming and J lost 2 bases, with 0 bases between them. The chain's CDR3 is CASSSGNTLYF. The part of the CDR3 DNA that was read is TGTGCCAGCAGTTCTGGAAATACGCTCTAT.